This T cell receptor beta chain emerged from a study of identical twins. The CDR3 has 14 residues. The germline V gene encodes CDR1 SNHLY and CDR2 FYNNEI. The V and J ends lost 8 bases and 2 bases respectively, with 14 bases between them. TCRdb analysed the 5' RACE reads with MiXCR anew, one entry per CDR3 protein. The sample includes more than 400,000 distinct CDR3 sequences, 13% to 15% of them seen just once. The same sample was also used in a study of yellow fever vaccine responses in identical twins.

Sequencing was done on a sample of CD4+ T cells sorted from blood. The clonotype comes from a woman aged 18 to 35 in good health. V is TRBV2 and J is TRBJ2-3; D gene uncertain. The CDR3 region is CASRATSFTDTQYF. CDR3 nucleotide sequence: TGTGCCAGCCGGGCGACATCCTTCACAGATACGCAGTATTTT.